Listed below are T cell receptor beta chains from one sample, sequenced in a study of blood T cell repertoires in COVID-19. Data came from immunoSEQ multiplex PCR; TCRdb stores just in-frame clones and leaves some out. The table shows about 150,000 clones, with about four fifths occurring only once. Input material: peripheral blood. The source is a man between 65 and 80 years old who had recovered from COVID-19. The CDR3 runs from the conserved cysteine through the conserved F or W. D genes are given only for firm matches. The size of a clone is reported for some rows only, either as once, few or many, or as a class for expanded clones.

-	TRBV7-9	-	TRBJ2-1	CASSLGQGFYNEQFF	TGTGCCAGCAGCTTGGGGCAGGGTTTTTACAATGAGCAGTTCTTC
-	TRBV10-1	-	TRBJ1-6	CASRRDFDSPLHF	TGCGCCAGCAGGAGGGACTTCGATTCACCCCTCCACTTT
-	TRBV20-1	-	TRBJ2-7	CSARSGFEQYF	TGCAGTGCTAGGTCAGGGTTCGAGCAGTACTTC
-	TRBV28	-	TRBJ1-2	CASSPGSQGYGYTF	TGTGCCAGCAGCCCAGGTAGCCAGGGCTATGGCTACACCTTC
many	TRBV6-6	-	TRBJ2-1	CASSPSSYNEQFF	TGTGCCAGCTCCCCTAGCTCCTACAATGAGCAGTTCTTC
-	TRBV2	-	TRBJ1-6	CASSEGGPPSPLHF	TGTGCCAGCAGTGAAGGAGGCCCCCCTTCACCCCTCCACTTT
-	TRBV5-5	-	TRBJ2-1	CASSLEESSYNEQFF	TGTGCCAGCAGCTTGGAGGAGAGCTCCTACAATGAGCAGTTCTTC
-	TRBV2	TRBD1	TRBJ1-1	CASSARQGANTEAFF	TGTGCCAGCAGTGCCCGACAGGGTGCGAACACTGAAGCTTTCTTT
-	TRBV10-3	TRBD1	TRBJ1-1	CAISESPGGNTEAFF	TGTGCCATCAGTGAGTCCCCAGGGGGGAACACTGAAGCTTTCTTT
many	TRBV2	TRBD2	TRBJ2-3	CASRASGGDTQYF	TGTGCCAGCAGGGCTAGCGGAGGAGATACGCAGTATTTT
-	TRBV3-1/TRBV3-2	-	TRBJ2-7	CASSHQGDLRYEQYF	TGTGCCAGCAGCCATCAAGGGGACTTACGCTACGAGCAGTACTTC
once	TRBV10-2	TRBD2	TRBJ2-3	CASSESNTGRATDTQYF	TGCGCCAGCAGTGAGTCGAATACCGGGAGGGCCACAGATACGCAGTATTTT
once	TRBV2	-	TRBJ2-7	CASRQSYEQYF	TGTGCCAGCAGACAGTCCTACGAGCAGTACTTC
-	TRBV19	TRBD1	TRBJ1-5	CASSIERTGSQPQHF	TGTGCCAGTAGTATAGAGAGGACAGGGTCTCAGCCCCAGCATTTT
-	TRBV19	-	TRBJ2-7	CASSIERDREQYF	TGTGCCAGTAGTATAGAGAGGGATCGCGAGCAGTACTTC
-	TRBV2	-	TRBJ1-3	CASRGGTISGNTIYF	TGTGCCAGCAGGGGGGGGACCATCTCTGGAAACACCATATATTTT
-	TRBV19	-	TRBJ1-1	CASNIRENTEAFF	TGTGCCAGTAATATCCGGGAGAACACTGAAGCTTTCTTT
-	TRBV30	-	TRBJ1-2	CAWTLGSRYYGYTF	TGTGCCTGGACACTAGGGTCCCGGTACTATGGCTACACCTTC
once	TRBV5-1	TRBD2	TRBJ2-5	CASSFSLAGAPGGETQYF	TGCGCCAGCAGCTTTAGCCTAGCGGGAGCGCCGGGTGGGGAGACCCAGTACTTC
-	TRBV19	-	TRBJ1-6	CASSGGREYNSPLHF	TGTGCCAGTAGTGGGGGCAGGGAATATAATTCACCCCTCCACTTT
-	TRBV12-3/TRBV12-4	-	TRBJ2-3	CAIARQSTDTQYF	TGTGCCATCGCGAGACAGAGCACAGATACGCAGTATTTT
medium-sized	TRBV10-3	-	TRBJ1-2	CAISEIQGTAPSYGYTF	TGTGCCATCAGTGAGATCCAGGGGACCGCTCCTAGCTATGGCTACACCTTC
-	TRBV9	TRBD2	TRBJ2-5	CASSVAGLAGETQYF	TGTGCCAGCAGCGTAGCGGGACTAGCGGGAGAGACCCAGTACTTC
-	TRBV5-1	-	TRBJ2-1	CASSLSTGSYNEQFF	TGCGCCAGCAGCTTGTCGACAGGCTCCTACAATGAGCAGTTCTTC
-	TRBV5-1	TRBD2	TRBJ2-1	CASSPGLAPDEQFF	TGCGCCAGCTCTCCGGGACTAGCCCCAGATGAGCAGTTCTTC
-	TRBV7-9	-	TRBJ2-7	CASSLAGPRGHSYEQYF	TGTGCCAGCAGCTTAGCTGGCCCTCGTGGACACAGCTACGAGCAGTACTTC
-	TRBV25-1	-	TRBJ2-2	CASSEYSGELFF	TGTGCCAGCAGTGAATACTCCGGGGAGCTGTTTTTT
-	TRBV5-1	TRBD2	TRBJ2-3	CASSVGLDADTQYF	TGCGCCAGCAGCGTAGGACTAGACGCAGATACGCAGTATTTT